This T cell receptor (beta chain) was captured by sequencing in a study of blood T cell repertoires in COVID-19. Across the whole study: Samples came from the United States, Italy and Spain, spanning acute and convalescent COVID-19. In each case, the material was cDNA or gDNA derived from T cells, B-cell-depleted T cells, or PBMCs.

Germline V lookup: CDR1 MNHNY, CDR2 SVGAGI (reference sequence). This CDR3 is 13 amino acids long. Germline trimming cut 8 bases from V and 0 bases from J; bases unmatched to any gene: 3. Per the authors' pipeline: Amplification from reference gene primers served as the basis for estimated nucleated cell counts. The assay was immunoSEQ multiplex PCR, and TCRdb's table has in-frame clones only and misses some. The V and J calls and the clone size are those of that table, but D and trimming were determined from the DNA. The sample consists of 49,000 or so clones, 88% of them appearing once. The chain joins TRBV6-6 to TRBJ2-7, with TRBD1 matching 8 bases. Sequencing was done on a sample of peripheral blood. The source is a man aged 45-60 years with acute or convalescent COVID-19. The CDR3 DNA is TGTGCCAGCGCAGGGACAGGCTCCTACGAGCAGTACTTC. This codes for CASAGTGSYEQYF.